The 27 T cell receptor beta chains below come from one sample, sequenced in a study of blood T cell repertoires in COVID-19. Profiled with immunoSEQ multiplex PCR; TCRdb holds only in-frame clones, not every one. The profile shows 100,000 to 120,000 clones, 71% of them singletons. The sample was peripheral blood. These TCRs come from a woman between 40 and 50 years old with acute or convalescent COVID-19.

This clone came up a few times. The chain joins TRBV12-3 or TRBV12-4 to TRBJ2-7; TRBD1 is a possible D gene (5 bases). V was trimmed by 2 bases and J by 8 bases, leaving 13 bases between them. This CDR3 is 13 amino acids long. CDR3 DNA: TGTGCCAGCAGTTTAAGTCAGGTGGGGCAGCAGTACTTC. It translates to CASSLSQVGQQYF.

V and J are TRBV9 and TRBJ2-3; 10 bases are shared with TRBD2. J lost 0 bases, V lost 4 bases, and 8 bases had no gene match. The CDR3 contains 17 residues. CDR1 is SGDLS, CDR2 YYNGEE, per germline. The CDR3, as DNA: TGTGCCAGCAGCTTTCATAGCGGGGGGTCTAGCACAGATACGCAGTATTTT. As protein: CASSFHSGGSSTDTQYF.

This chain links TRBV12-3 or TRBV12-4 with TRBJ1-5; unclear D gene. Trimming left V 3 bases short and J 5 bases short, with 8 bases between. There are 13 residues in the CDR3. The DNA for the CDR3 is TGTGCCAGCAGTTTTAGAAACGATCAGCCCCAGCATTTT. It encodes CASSFRNDQPQHF.

Written as DNA, the CDR3 is TGCGCCAGCAGCTTGAGCGGGGTTAAGGGGGGTACGCAGTATTTT. Translation gives CASSLSGVKGGTQYF. The chain couples TRBV5-1 to TRBJ2-3; D might be TRBD2 (7 bases). Germline assignment: CDR1 SGHRS and CDR2 YFSETQ. This CDR3 has 15 amino acids. V shed 1 base and J shed 8 bases, with 17 bases lying between them. The whole variable domain, remainder taken from reference TRBV5-1 and TRBJ2-3, is KAGVTQTPRYLIKTRGQQVTLSCSPISGHRSVSWYQQTPGQGLQFLFEYFSETQRNKGNFPGRFSGRQFSNSRSEMNVSTLELGDSALYLCASSLSGVKGGTQYFGPGTRLTVL.

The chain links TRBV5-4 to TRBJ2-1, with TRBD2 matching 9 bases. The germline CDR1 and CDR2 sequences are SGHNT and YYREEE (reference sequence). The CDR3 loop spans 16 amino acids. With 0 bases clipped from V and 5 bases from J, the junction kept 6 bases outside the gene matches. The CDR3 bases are TGTGCCAGCAGCTTGGACGCTAGCGGGATAAACAATGAGCAGTTCTTC. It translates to CASSLDASGINNEQFF.

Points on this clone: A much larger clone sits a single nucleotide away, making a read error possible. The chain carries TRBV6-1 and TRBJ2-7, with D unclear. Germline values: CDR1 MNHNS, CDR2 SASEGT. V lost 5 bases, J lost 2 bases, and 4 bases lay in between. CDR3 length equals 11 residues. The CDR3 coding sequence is TGTGCCAGCAGTACGGCCTACGAGCAGTACTTC. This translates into CASSTAYEQYF.

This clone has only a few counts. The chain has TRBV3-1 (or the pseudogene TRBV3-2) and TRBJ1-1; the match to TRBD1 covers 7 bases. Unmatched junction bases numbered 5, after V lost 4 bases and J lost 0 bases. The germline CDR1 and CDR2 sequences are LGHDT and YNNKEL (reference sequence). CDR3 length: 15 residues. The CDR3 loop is CASSRWDSVNTEAFF. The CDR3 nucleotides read TGTGCCAGCAGCCGGTGGGACAGCGTGAACACTGAAGCTTTCTTT.

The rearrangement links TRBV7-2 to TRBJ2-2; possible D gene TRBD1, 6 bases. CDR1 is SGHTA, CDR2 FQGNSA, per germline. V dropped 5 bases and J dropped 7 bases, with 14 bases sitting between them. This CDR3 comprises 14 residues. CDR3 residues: CASSSITGYGELFF. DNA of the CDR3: TGTGCCAGCAGCAGTATTACAGGGTACGGGGAGCTGTTTTTT.

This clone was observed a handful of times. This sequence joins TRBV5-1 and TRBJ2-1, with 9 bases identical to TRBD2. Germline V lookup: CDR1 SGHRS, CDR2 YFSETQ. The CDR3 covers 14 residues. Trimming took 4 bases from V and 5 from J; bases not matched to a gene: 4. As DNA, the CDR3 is TGCGCCAGCAGCGAGCCTAGCGGGGACAATGAGCAGTTCTTC. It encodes CASSEPSGDNEQFF.

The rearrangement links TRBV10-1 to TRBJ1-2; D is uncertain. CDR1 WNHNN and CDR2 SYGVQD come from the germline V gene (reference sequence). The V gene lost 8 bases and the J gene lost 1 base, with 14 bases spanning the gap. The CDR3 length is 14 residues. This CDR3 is CASLQTLHNYGYTF. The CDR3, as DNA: TGCGCCAGCTTGCAGACACTTCATAACTATGGCTACACCTTC.

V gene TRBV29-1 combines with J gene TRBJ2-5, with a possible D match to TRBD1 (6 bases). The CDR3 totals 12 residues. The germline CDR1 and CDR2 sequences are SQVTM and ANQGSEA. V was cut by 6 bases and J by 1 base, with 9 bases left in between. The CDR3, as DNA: TGCAGCGTAGGACAGTCCCAAGAGACCCAGTACTTC. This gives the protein CSVGQSQETQYF.

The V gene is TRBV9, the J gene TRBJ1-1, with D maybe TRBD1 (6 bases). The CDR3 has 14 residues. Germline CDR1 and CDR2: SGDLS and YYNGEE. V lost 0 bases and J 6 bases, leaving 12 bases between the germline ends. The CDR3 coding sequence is TGTGCCAGCAGCGTAGATATAGGGGGATCTGAAGCTTTCTTT. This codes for CASSVDIGGSEAFF.

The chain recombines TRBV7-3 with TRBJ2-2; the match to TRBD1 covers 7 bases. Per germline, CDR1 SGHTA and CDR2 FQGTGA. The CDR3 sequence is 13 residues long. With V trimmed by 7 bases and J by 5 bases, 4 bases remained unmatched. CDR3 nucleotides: TGTGCCAGCACCAGACAGGGTACCGGGGAGCTGTTTTTT. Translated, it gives CASTRQGTGELFF.

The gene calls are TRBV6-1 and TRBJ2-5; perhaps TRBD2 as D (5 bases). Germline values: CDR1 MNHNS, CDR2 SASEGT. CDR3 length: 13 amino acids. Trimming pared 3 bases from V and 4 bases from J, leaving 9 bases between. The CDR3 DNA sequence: TGTGCCAGCAGTGACGAGGGAACAGAGACCCAGTACTTC. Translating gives CASSDEGTETQYF.

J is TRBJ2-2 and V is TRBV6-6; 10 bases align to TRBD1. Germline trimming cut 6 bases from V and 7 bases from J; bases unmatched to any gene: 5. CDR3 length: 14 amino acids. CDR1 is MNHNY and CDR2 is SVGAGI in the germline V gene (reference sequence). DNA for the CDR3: TGTGCCAGCAGAAGACAGGGGGCTAGCGGGGAGCTGTTTTTT. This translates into CASRRQGASGELFF.

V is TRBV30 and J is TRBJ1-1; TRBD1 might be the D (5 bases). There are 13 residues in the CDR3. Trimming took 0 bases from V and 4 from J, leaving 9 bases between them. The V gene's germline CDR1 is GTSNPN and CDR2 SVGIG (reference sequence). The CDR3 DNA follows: TGTGCCTGGAGTGTACGGGGGTTCACTGAAGCTTTCTTT. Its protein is CAWSVRGFTEAFF.

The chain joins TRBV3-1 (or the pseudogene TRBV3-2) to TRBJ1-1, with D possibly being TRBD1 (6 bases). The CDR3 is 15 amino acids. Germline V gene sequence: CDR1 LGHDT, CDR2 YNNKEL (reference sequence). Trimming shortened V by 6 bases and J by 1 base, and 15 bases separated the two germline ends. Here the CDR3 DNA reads TGTGCCAGCAGGGACCGGGGGGCGGGGAACACTGAAGCTTTCTTT. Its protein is CASRDRGAGNTEAFF.

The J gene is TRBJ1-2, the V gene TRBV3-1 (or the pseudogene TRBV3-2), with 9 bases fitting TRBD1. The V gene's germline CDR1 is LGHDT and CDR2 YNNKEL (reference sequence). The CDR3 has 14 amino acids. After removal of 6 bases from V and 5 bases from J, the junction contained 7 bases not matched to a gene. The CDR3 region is CASRRSQGAYGYTF. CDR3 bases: TGTGCCAGCAGAAGATCACAGGGGGCGTATGGCTACACCTTC.

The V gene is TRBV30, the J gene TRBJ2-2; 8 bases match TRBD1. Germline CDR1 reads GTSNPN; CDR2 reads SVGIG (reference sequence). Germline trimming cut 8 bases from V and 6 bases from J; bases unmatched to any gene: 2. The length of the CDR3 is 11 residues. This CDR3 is CAGQGPGELFF. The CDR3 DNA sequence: TGTGCCGGACAGGGTCCCGGGGAGCTGTTTTTT.

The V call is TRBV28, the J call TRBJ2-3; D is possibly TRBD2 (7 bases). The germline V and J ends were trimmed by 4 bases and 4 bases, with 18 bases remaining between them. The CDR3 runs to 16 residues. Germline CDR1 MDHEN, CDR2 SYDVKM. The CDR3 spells CASSSRGGGTADTQYF. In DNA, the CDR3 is TGTGCCAGCAGTTCCCGGGGAGGGGGAACTGCAGATACGCAGTATTTT.

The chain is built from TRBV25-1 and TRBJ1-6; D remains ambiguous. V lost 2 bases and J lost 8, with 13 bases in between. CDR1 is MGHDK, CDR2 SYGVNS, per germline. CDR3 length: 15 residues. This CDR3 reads CASSELGVRDSPLHF. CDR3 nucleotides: TGTGCCAGCAGTGAACTCGGGGTACGAGATTCACCCCTCCACTTT. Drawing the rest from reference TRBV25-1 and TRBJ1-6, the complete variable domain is EADIYQTPRYLVIGTGKKITLECSQTMGHDKMYWYQQDPGMELHLIHYSYGVNSTEKGDLSSESTVSRIRTEHFPLTLESARPSHTSQYLCASSELGVRDSPLHFGNGTRLTVT.

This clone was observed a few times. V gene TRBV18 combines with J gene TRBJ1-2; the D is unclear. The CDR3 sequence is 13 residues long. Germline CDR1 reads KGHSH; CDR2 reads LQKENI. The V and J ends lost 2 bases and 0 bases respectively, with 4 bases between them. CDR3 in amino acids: CASSPGANYGYTF. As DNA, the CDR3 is TGTGCCAGCTCACCAGGAGCTAACTATGGCTACACCTTC.

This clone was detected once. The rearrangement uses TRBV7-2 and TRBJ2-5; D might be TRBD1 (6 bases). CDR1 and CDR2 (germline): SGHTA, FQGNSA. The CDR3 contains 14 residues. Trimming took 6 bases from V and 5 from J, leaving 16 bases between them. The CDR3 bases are TGTGCCAGCAGACCAACGACAGGATGGGAGACCCAGTACTTC. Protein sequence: CASRPTTGWETQYF.

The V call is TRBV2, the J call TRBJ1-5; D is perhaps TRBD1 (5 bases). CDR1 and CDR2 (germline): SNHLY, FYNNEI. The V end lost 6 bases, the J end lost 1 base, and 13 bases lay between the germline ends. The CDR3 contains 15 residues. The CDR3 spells CASRNLGQSNQPQHF. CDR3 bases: TGTGCCAGCAGAAATCTGGGGCAGAGCAATCAGCCCCAGCATTTT.

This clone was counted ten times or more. The CDR3 here is CASSLDRGWGQPQHF. In DNA, the CDR3 is TGTGCCAGCAGCTTAGATCGGGGTTGGGGACAGCCCCAGCATTTT. The chain employs TRBV11-2 and TRBJ1-5; D remains ambiguous. The germline V and J ends were trimmed by 0 bases and 7 bases, with 13 bases remaining between them. CDR3 length: 15 amino acids. Germline V CDR1 and CDR2: SGHAT, FQNNGV.

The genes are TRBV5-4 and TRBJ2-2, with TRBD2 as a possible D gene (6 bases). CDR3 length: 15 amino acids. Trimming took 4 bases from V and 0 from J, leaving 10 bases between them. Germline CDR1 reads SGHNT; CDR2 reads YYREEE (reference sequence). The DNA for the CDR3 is TGTGCCAGCAGCCGGGACTTTGCGAACACCGGGGAGCTGTTTTTT. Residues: CASSRDFANTGELFF.

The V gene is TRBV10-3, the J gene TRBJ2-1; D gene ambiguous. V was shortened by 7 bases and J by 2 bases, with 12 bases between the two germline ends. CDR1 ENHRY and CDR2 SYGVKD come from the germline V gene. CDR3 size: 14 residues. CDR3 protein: CAITRVLTYNEQFF. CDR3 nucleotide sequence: TGTGCCATCACCCGGGTCCTTACCTACAATGAGCAGTTCTTC.